This T cell receptor beta chain was sequenced for a study of tumor-infiltrating lymphocytes in primary liver carcinoma. Extraction of RNA together with DNA used roughly 20-32 mg of unsorted bulk tissue. CDR1 and CDR2 (germline): SGHKS, YYEKEE (reference sequence). The CDR3 has 15 residues. Only a few counts were recorded for this clonotype. With a much larger clone just one base away, this may be a read error. The researchers produced TCR beta cDNA from 450 to 600 ng total RNA with a constant-region primer. Investigators got TCR beta libraries out of three nested multiplex PCR rounds, done with slightly modified ARM-PCR. The first two PCR rounds used TRBV1-TRBV30 primers with a Cbeta primer, roughly 10 cycles each. A single record per CDR3 protein comes from TCRdb applying MiXCR to the multiplex PCR reads. The sample has about 120,000 distinct CDR3 sequences, approximately 68% seen once.

The sequence was collected from a woman aged 55-69 years with primary liver carcinoma and hepatitis B virus infection. The gene calls are TRBV5-5 and TRBJ1-1; D uncertain. Sequencing input: tumor-adjacent normal liver tissue. The CDR3 sequence is CASGLAHNVNTEAFF. CDR3 sequence (DNA): TGTGCCAGCGGCTTGGCACATAACGTAAACACTGAAGCTTTCTTT.